The 10 T cell receptor beta chains presented below share a single source sample, sequenced in a study of low-dose radiotherapy and immunotherapy resistance in tumors. TRAV- and TRBV-specific primers primed first-strand cDNA, covering alpha and beta chains. TCR amplification involved approximately 20 PCR cycles with a constant-region primer and V-primer adapter. Each CDR3 protein gets one entry after TCRdb re-called the reads with MiXCR. Of around 58,000 distinct CDR3 sequences in the sample, 23% were seen once. Indicated time point: after trial treatment. As to treatment: LDRT plus nivolumab, ipilimumab, low-dose cyclophosphamide and aspirin (RACIN trial). The sequencing used PBMCs, collected after low-dose radiotherapy plus immunotherapy. The receptors were gathered from a male donor with prostate cancer.

This clonotype was recorded at least ten times. The CDR3 DNA sequence: TGCAGCGTTGAAGATTCCGAGTACGAGCAGTACTTC. Protein: CSVEDSEYEQYF. The genes are TRBV29-1 and TRBJ2-7; D is unresolved. Germline loops: CDR1 SQVTM, CDR2 ANQGSEA. This CDR3 has 12 residues. V was trimmed by 0 bases and J by 4 bases, leaving 7 bases between them.

The J gene is TRBJ2-7, the V gene TRBV5-6; TRBD2 aligns across 7 bases. The CDR3 runs 12 residues. J lost 2 bases, V lost 4 bases, and 0 bases had no gene match. CDR1 and CDR2 from the germline V gene are SGHDT and YYEEEE. CDR3 amino acids: CASSGGAYEQYF. CDR3 nucleotides: TGTGCCAGCAGCGGGGGGGCCTACGAGCAGTACTTC.

Concerning this clonotype itself: A far more abundant clone sits one base away, making this likely a read error. The rearrangement links TRBV7-9 to TRBJ2-1; 8 bases map to TRBD2. Germline V gives CDR1 SEHNR, CDR2 FQNEAQ (reference sequence). Trimming took 7 bases from V and 4 from J; bases not matched to a gene: 9. The CDR3 runs to 15 residues. The CDR3 loop is CASTTTSDQYNEQFF. The DNA for the CDR3 is TGTGCCAGCACAACGACTAGCGACCAATACAATGAGCAGTTCTTC.

This clonotype was detected ten times or more. The chain recombines TRBV5-1 with TRBJ2-5, with D unresolved. V lost 4 bases and J lost 1, with 11 bases in between. The germline gives CDR1 SGHRS, CDR2 YFSETQ. The CDR3 consists of 14 residues. CDR3 in amino acids: CASSPGLFQETQYF. The CDR3 DNA reads as TGCGCCAGCAGCCCTGGGTTGTTCCAAGAGACCCAGTACTTC.

This clonotype was detected ten times or more. The chain is built from TRBV27 and TRBJ1-4; D not certain. V gave up 6 bases and J gave up 6 bases, with 14 bases separating them. The CDR3 has 14 residues. Germline lookup yields CDR1 MNHEY and CDR2 SMNVEV (reference sequence). The CDR3 loop reads CASRPTWADEKLFF. The CDR3 DNA sequence: TGTGCCAGCAGACCCACGTGGGCGGATGAAAAACTGTTTTTT.

This clonotype occurred once. V gene TRBV29-1 combines with J gene TRBJ2-2; D is possibly TRBD1 (6 bases). Germline CDR1 and CDR2: SQVTM and ANQGSEA. The V end was cut by 7 bases, the J end by 0 bases, with 12 bases between. The CDR3 loop spans 14 amino acids. The CDR3 loop reads CSGTGTTNTGELFF. DNA for the CDR3: TGCAGCGGTACAGGGACGACGAACACCGGGGAGCTGTTTTTT.

The chain employs TRBV20-1 and TRBJ2-5; D is ambiguous. The CDR3 contains 12 residues. Germline CDR1 DFQATT, CDR2 SNEGSKA (reference sequence). With 3 bases removed from V and 1 base from J, the gap between germline ends came to 6 bases. CDR3 nucleotide sequence: TGCAGTGCTAGGTTAGCCCAAGAGACCCAGTACTTC. This translates into CSARLAQETQYF.

Regarding this clonotype: The DNA is omitted, as the CDR3 cannot be located on it reliably, and the CDR3 follows TCRdb's listing. This sequence joins TRBV28 and TRBJ2-2; the D segment call TRBD1 is taken from the table without a DNA check. 14 amino acids form the CDR3, both terminal residues included. The germline V gene has CDR1 MDHEN and CDR2 SYDVKM. The CDR3 region is CASQEGRRELFFFF.

This clonotype has more than one count but fewer than ten. This chain connects TRBV24-1 to TRBJ2-7, with D possibly being TRBD1 (5 bases). The germline gives CDR1 KGHDR, CDR2 SFDVKD. The CDR3 contains 15 residues. V was shortened by 4 bases and J by 4 bases, with 16 bases between the two germline ends. CDR3 sequence (DNA): TGTGCCACCAGTGACCCTGGCGCCGACAGATACGAGCAGTACTTC. Its protein product is CATSDPGADRYEQYF.

By share, this clonotype ranks as large. This chain connects TRBV9 to TRBJ1-1, with a weak D call TRBD1 (6 bases). This CDR3 spans 13 amino acids. Germline V gene data show CDR1 as SGDLS and CDR2 as YYNGEE. Trimming shortened V by 3 bases and J by 5 bases, and 11 bases separated the two germline ends. The CDR3 loop is CASSAGQGTEAFF. The CDR3 DNA reads as TGTGCCAGCAGCGCGGGACAAGGGACTGAAGCTTTCTTT.